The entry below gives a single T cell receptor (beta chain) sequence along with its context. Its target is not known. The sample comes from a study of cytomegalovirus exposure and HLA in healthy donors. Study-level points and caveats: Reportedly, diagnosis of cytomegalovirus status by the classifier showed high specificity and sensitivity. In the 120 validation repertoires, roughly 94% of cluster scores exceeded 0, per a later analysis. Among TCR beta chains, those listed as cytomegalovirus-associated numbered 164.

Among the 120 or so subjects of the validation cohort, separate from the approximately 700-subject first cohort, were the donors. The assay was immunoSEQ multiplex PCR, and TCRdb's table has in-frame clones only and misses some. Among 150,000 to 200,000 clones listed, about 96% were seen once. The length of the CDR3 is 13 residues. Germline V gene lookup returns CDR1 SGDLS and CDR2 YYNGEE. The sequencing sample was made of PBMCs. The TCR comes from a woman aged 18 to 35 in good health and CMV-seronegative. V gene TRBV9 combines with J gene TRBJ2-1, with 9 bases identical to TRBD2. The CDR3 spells CSGASGEYNEQFF. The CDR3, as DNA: TGTTCAGGGGCTAGCGGGGAGTACAATGAGCAGTTCTTC.